These T cell receptor beta chains were read from a single sample in a study of tumor-infiltrating lymphocytes in localized non-small cell lung cancer. Assay: immunoSEQ multiplex PCR; the TCRdb copy retains only in-frame clones and omits some. The repertoire holds roughly 8,000 clones, 55% to 80% seen once, with 10% to 15% in the top ten. The sequencing sample was made of uninvolved lung tissue not adjacent to the tumor. Receptors originate from a human donor with non-small cell lung cancer. Each CDR3 is given with its conserved first and last residue. A D gene is named only where the DNA matches it firmly. Clone size is shown for a subset of rows, as once, few, many or a class of expanded clone.

>TRBV2|NA|TRBD2|TRBJ2-7
CASSERLAEEQYF
TGTGCCAGCAGTGAGCGACTAGCCGAAGAGCAGTACTTC
>TRBV11-2|NA|TRBD1|TRBJ1-2
CASSLATGGIGYGYTF
TGTGCCAGCAGCTTGGCGACAGGGGGCATCGGCTATGGCTACACCTTC
>TRBV2|NA|TRBD2|TRBJ2-7
CASSGRSGEIGEQYF
TGTGCCAGCAGTGGGCGTAGCGGGGAAATAGGCGAGCAGTACTTC
>TRBV7-2|once|NA|TRBJ2-7
CASSFYEQYF
TGTGCCAGCAGCTTCTACGAGCAGTACTTC
>TRBV20-1|NA|NA|TRBJ2-7
CSARRAYEQYF
TGCAGTGCTAGGAGGGCCTACGAGCAGTACTTC
>TRBV30|NA|NA|TRBJ1-2
CAWSTGQRGYTF
TGTGCCTGGAGCACGGGACAACGGGGCTACACCTTC
>TRBV7-6|medium-sized|NA|TRBJ2-1
CASSLVGGNEQFF
TGTGCCAGCAGCTTAGTAGGGGGAAATGAGCAGTTCTTC
>TRBV5-4|NA|TRBD1|TRBJ2-5
CASSVNPGQQETQYF
TGTGCCAGCAGCGTCAACCCGGGACAGCAAGAGACCCAGTACTTC
>TRBV25-1|few|NA|TRBJ2-2
CASSDEGDTGELFF
TGTGCCAGCAGTGATGAGGGTGACACCGGGGAGCTGTTTTTT
>TRBV25-1|NA|NA|TRBJ1-1
CASSEGINTEAFF
TGTGCCAGCAGTGAGGGGATAAACACTGAAGCTTTCTTT
>TRBV7-9|medium-sized|NA|TRBJ2-2
CASSRLTGTGELFF
TGTGCCAGCAGCAGACTTACAGGCACCGGGGAGCTGTTTTTT
>TRBV7-6|NA|NA|TRBJ2-3
CASSLAGGSTDTQYF
TGTGCCAGCAGCTTAGCGGGGGGCTCTACAGATACGCAGTATTTT
>TRBV7-9|NA|NA|TRBJ2-2
CASSRSGHTGELFF
TGTGCCAGCAGCCGTAGCGGCCACACCGGGGAGCTGTTTTTT
>TRBV6-1|few|NA|TRBJ1-4
CASTGFWEKLFF
TGTGCCAGCACCGGGTTCTGGGAAAAACTGTTTTTT
>TRBV10-3|medium-sized|TRBD1|TRBJ2-7
CAISKGQGYEQYF
TGTGCCATCAGTAAGGGACAGGGTTACGAGCAGTACTTC
>TRBV6-5|NA|TRBD2|TRBJ2-1
CASSPRGGQFDEQFF
TGTGCCAGCAGCCCACGGGGGGGCCAGTTCGATGAGCAGTTCTTC
>TRBV2|NA|NA|TRBJ1-6
CASSVRDGNNSPLHF
TGTGCCAGCAGCGTCCGGGACGGCAATAATTCACCCCTCCACTTT
>TRBV7-2|NA|NA|TRBJ1-1
CASSLDQAEAFF
TGTGCCAGCAGCCTGGACCAAGCGGAAGCTTTCTTT
>TRBV6-5|NA|TRBD2|TRBJ2-3
CASSAGTSFDTQYF
TGTGCCAGCAGTGCCGGGACTAGCTTCGATACGCAGTATTTT
>TRBV30|once|NA|TRBJ1-6
CAWSTVGAYNSPLHF
TGTGCCTGGAGTACCGTAGGGGCCTATAATTCACCCCTCCACTTT
>TRBV6-4|few|TRBD1|TRBJ1-2
CASKGTGRESGYTF
TGTGCCAGCAAGGGGACAGGGAGGGAGAGTGGCTACACCTTC
>TRBV7-3|once|TRBD2|TRBJ2-3
CASSVTSADTQYF
TGTGCCAGCAGCGTGACTAGCGCAGATACGCAGTATTTT
>TRBV6-5|NA|NA|TRBJ2-1
CASSYSQVDEQFF
TGTGCCAGCAGTTACTCACAGGTGGATGAGCAGTTCTTC
>TRBV6-5|NA|TRBD1|TRBJ1-2
CASSSTGGGYTF
TGTGCCAGCAGTTCGACAGGGGGCGGCTACACCTTC
>TRBV5-6|NA|NA|TRBJ1-6
CASSAGRAYSPLHF
TGTGCCAGCTCGGCCGGCAGGGCTTATTCACCCCTCCACTTT
>TRBV2|NA|NA|TRBJ1-5
CASSSTDNQPQHF
TGTGCCAGCAGTTCGACAGACAATCAGCCCCAGCATTTT
>TRBV7-2|few|NA|TRBJ2-7
CASSPDGGEQYF
TGTGCCAGCAGCCCCGACGGGGGCGAGCAGTACTTC
>TRBV6-6|NA|NA|TRBJ1-2
CAVGRGGKYGYTF
TGTGCCGTTGGACGGGGAGGAAAGTATGGCTACACCTTC
>TRBV7-8|NA|NA|TRBJ2-7
CASSLGGDYYEQYF
TGTGCCAGCAGCTTAGGGGGTGACTATTACGAGCAGTACTTC
>TRBV9|NA|NA|TRBJ1-2
CASSPRGGDGYTF
TGTGCCAGCAGCCCGCGGGGGGGAGATGGCTACACCTTC
>TRBV27|NA|NA|TRBJ2-7
CASSLFARSEQYF
TGTGCCAGCAGTTTATTTGCCCGGAGCGAGCAGTACTTC
>TRBV7-9|NA|NA|TRBJ2-7
CASSLGVSEQYF
TGTGCCAGCAGCTTAGGCGTCAGCGAGCAGTACTTC
>TRBV6-5|NA|NA|TRBJ1-2
CASSYLDGYTF
TGTGCCAGCAGTTACTTGGATGGCTACACCTTC
>TRBV11-1|large|TRBD2|TRBJ2-3
CASSLLAGPTDTQYF
TGTGCCAGCAGCTTGCTAGCGGGACCGACAGATACGCAGTATTTT
>TRBV6-1|NA|NA|TRBJ1-1
CASGARRGFEAFF
TGTGCCAGCGGGGCCCGGAGGGGATTTGAAGCTTTCTTT
>TRBV7-9|once|TRBD2|TRBJ2-5
CASSLAGREKETQYF
TGTGCCAGCAGCTTGGCGGGGAGGGAGAAAGAGACCCAGTACTTC
>TRBV6-5|NA|NA|TRBJ2-2
CASSYTRAHTGELFF
TGTGCCAGCAGTTACACCAGGGCCCACACCGGGGAGCTGTTTTTT
>TRBV2|few|NA|TRBJ1-1
CAIREGGVTEAFF
TGTGCCATCCGGGAGGGCGGGGTCACTGAAGCTTTCTTT
>TRBV30|NA|TRBD2|TRBJ2-5
CAWMRGRGGLETQYF
TGTGCCTGGATGAGAGGACGGGGAGGGTTGGAGACCCAGTACTTC
>TRBV30|NA|NA|TRBJ1-1
CAWSRVMNTEAFF
TGTGCCTGGAGTCGTGTCATGAACACTGAAGCTTTCTTT
>TRBV6-6|NA|TRBD1|TRBJ2-1
CASTQGQGFNEQFF
TGTGCCAGCACCCAGGGACAGGGCTTCAATGAGCAGTTCTTC
>TRBV30|once|NA|TRBJ2-2
CAWGKGTNTGELFF
TGTGCCTGGGGTAAGGGAACGAACACCGGGGAGCTGTTTTTT
>TRBV7-9|few|TRBD1|TRBJ1-5
CASSLSGVAGGQPQHF
TGTGCCAGCAGCTTATCGGGCGTCGCAGGGGGCCAGCCCCAGCATTTT